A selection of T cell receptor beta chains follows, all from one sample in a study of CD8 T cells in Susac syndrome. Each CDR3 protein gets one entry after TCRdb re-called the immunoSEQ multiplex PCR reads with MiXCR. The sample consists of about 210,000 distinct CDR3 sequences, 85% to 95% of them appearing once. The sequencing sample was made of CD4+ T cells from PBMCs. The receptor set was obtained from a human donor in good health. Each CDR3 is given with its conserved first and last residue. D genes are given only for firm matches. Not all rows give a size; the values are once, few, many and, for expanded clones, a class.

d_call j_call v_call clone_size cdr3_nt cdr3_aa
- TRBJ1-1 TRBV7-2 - TGTGCCAGCAGCTTAGTCATGGGGCACACTGAAGCTTTCTTT CASSLVMGHTEAFF
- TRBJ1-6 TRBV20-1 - TGCAGTGCTAGTTACGGGGGTAATTCACCCCTCCACTTT CSASYGGNSPLHF
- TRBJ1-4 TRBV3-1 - TGTGCCAGCAGCCAAACCCGGACGGGGGAAAAACTGTTTTTT CASSQTRTGEKLFF
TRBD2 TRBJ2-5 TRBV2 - TGTGCCAGCCGCCTAGCGGTCACTCAAGAGACCCAGTACTTC CASRLAVTQETQYF
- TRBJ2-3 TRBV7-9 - TGTGCCAGCAGCTTCCCGCAGGATTCTACGCAGTATTTT CASSFPQDSTQYF
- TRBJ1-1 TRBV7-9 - TGTGCCAGCAGCTTAACGAGGGCGAACACTGAAGCTTTCTTT CASSLTRANTEAFF
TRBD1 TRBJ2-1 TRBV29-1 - TGCAGCGCGGACAGGTACAATGAGCAGTTCTTC CSADRYNEQFF
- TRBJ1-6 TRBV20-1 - TGCAGTACCGGGGACCGGGATACTTCACCCCTCCACTTT CSTGDRDTSPLHF
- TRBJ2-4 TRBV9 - TGTGCCAGCAGCCCAGGTGTAGCCAAAAACATTCAGTACTTC CASSPGVAKNIQYF
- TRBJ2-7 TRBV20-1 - TGCAGTGCAGAAGACAGGTCCAACTACGAGCAGTACTTC CSAEDRSNYEQYF
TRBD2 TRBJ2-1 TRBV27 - TGTGCCAGCAGGGAGGGAATTACTAGCGGGAAGAGGAATGAGCAGTTCTTC CASREGITSGKRNEQFF
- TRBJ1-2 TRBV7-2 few TGTGCCAGCAGCTTATATAGCAGCTATGGCTACACCTTC CASSLYSSYGYTF
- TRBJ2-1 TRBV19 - TGTGCCAGTAGTATAGTTACAGGTCATGAGCAGTTCTTC CASSIVTGHEQFF
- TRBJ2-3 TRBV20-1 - TGCAGTGCTGGCCGGACGCGGGATACAACGCAGTATTTT CSAGRTRDTTQYF
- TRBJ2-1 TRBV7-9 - TGTGCCAGCAGCTTGCCCTTGACTGGGGACAATGAGCAGTTCTTC CASSLPLTGDNEQFF
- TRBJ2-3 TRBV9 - TGTGCCAGCAGCGCCCGGGACTCGGGGGTGGGGGATACGCAGTATTTT CASSARDSGVGDTQYF
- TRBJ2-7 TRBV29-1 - TGCAGCGTTGAAGAAGGGCAGGGGGGGTACGAGCAGTACTTC CSVEEGQGGYEQYF
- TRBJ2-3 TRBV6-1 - TGTGCCAGCCTCCAGGAAGATACGCAGTATTTT CASLQEDTQYF
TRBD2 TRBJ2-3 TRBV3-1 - TGTGCCAGCAGCCAGGAGCGGGGGTTCGGAGATACGCAGTATTTT CASSQERGFGDTQYF
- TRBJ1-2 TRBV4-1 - TGCGCCAGCAGCCACCCCCGGACAAAGACCTATGGCTACACCTTC CASSHPRTKTYGYTF
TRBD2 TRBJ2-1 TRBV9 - TGTGCCAGCAGCGTAGGAAGCGGGGGGGCTGCTGAGCAGTTCTTC CASSVGSGGAAEQFF
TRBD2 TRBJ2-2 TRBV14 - TGTGCCAGCAGCGCATGGACTAGCGGGATCGCCGGGGAGCTGTTTTTT CASSAWTSGIAGELFF
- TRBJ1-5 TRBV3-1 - TGTGCCAGCAGCCAAGGCCCGGGAGGGAGCAATCAGCCCCAGCATTTT CASSQGPGGSNQPQHF
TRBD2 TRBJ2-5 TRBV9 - TGTGCCAGCAGCGTAGCTTACTCCGGGACTAGCGGAGGGGCCCAGTACTTC CASSVAYSGTSGGAQYF
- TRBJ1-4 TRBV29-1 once TGCAGCGTCAGGGATCCGGGCGAAAAACTGTTTTTT CSVRDPGEKLFF
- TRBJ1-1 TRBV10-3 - TGTGCCATCAGTGAGTCCACAGATATTGAAGCTTTCTTT CAISESTDIEAFF
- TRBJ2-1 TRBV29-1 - TGCAGCGGCGGGGGCCCCTACAATGAGCAGTTCTTC CSGGGPYNEQFF
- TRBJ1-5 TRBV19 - TGTGCCAGTACCGACCAGCTACAGGGACCCAATCAGCCCCAGCATTTT CASTDQLQGPNQPQHF
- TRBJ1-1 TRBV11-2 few TGTGCCAGCAGCCTTTATAGGGCTGAAGCTTTCTTT CASSLYRAEAFF
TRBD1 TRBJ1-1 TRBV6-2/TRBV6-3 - TGTGCCAGCAGTTGGGAGGGGGACAGGGGCGCGATCACTGAAGCTTTCTTT CASSWEGDRGAITEAFF
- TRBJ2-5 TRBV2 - TGTGCCAGCAGTGTAATCGGGGCGAGAGAGACCCAGTACTTC CASSVIGARETQYF
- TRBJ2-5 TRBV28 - TGTGCCAGCAGTGCCCCGGAGAGGGTAGGAGAGACCCAGTACTTC CASSAPERVGETQYF
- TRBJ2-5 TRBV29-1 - TGCAGCGGCGGGCAGGGACCTGGACAGACCCAGTACTTC CSGGQGPGQTQYF
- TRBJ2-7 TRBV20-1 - TGCAGTGCTAAACACCTCTACGAGCAGTACTTC CSAKHLYEQYF
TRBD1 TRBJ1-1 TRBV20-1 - TGCAGGGTTGGATCAGGGGGCCGAGGTGAAGCTTTCTTT CRVGSGGRGEAFF
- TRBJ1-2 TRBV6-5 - TGTGCCAGCAGTTCTCCGACTTCTAACTATGGCTACACCTTC CASSSPTSNYGYTF
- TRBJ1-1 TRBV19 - TGTGCCAGTAGTGCGGGGCGGAACACTGAAGCTTTCTTT CASSAGRNTEAFF
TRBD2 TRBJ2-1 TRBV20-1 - TGCAGTGCAACCCCGGGGGTAGCGGGGGGGCTTGAGCAGTTCTTC CSATPGVAGGLEQFF
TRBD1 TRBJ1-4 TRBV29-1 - TGCAGCGCCTCCGGGACAGGGAACGGTGAAAAACTGTTTTTT CSASGTGNGEKLFF
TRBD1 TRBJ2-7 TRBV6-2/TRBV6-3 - TGTGCCAGCAGTTACTGGGACAGGGGCTACGAGCAGTACTTC CASSYWDRGYEQYF
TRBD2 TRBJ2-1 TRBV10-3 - TGTGCCATCAGTGGCGGACTAGTGATGGAGCAGTTCTTC CAISGGLVMEQFF
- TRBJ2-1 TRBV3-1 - TGTGCCAGCAGCCTCATCCTGACCAATGAGCAGTTCTTC CASSLILTNEQFF
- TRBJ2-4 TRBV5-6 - TGTGCCAGCAGCTTGGGGGAATTTAGGGTCCCGTACTTC CASSLGEFRVPYF
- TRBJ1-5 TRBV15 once TGTGCCACCAGCAGAGATAGGGGATATAGCAATCAGCCCCAGCATTTT CATSRDRGYSNQPQHF
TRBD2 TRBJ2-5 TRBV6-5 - TGTGCCAGCAGCAAACTAGCGGGGGGTGAAGAGACCCAGTACTTC CASSKLAGGEETQYF
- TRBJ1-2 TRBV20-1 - TGCAGTGCTAGAGTCCAGGACGGCAGGGGCCTCTATGGCTACACCTTC CSARVQDGRGLYGYTF
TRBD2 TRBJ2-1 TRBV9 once TGTGCCAGCAGCCCTTCTGCGGGAGCAGGCAATGAGCAGTTCTTC CASSPSAGAGNEQFF
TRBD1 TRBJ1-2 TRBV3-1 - TGTGCCAGCAGCCAAGTTGGGTGGACAGGGAATAACTATGGCTACACCTTC CASSQVGWTGNNYGYTF
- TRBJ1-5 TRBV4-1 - TGCGCCAGCAGCCAAGAAAGGGGCATAAATCAGCCCCAGCATTTT CASSQERGINQPQHF
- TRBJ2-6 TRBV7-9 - TGTGCCAGCAGCGACACGCGGGGGGCCAACGTCCTGACTTTC CASSDTRGANVLTF
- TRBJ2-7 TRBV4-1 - TGCGCCAGCAGCCAAGGGACTGGGATCTCCTACGAGCAGTACTTC CASSQGTGISYEQYF
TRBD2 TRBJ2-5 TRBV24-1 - TGTGCCACCAGTGATTCCCCTTCGGGAGGAGGGGAGACCCAGTACTTC CATSDSPSGGGETQYF
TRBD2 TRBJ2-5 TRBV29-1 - TGCAGCGTCGCGACTAGCGGCCAAGAGACCCAGTACTTC CSVATSGQETQYF
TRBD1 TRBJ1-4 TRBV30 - TGTGCCTGGGGGGGGACAGATGAAAAACTGTTTTTT CAWGGTDEKLFF
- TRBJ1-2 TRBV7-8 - TGTGCCAGCAGCATATTAGCCGGGGCCGACTATGGCTACACCTTC CASSILAGADYGYTF
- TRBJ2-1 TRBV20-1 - TGCAGTGCTCCGTGGGGGAGCGGGTTCAATGAGCAGTTCTTC CSAPWGSGFNEQFF
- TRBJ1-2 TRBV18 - TGTGCCAGCTCACCCAGGCCAGGAGACTATGGCTACACCTTC CASSPRPGDYGYTF
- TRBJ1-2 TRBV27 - TGTGCCAGCGGGAGGGGCTACACCTTC CASGRGYTF
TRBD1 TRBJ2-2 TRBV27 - TGTGCCAGTTCAGGGGGCTCCACCGGGGAGCTGTTTTTT CASSGGSTGELFF